This T cell receptor beta chain came from a study of cytomegalovirus exposure and HLA in healthy donors. Study at large: In an earlier analysis, around 120 million unique TCR beta sequences were found from 200 million or so T cells. Clustering assigned 81% of the 350 to 400 genotyped donors to the Caucasian-associated ancestry cluster. Points from the study as a whole: Some highly shared sequence variants likely arose as a pipeline artifact.

A single count supports this clone. Its antigen is not identified. PCR involved 60 Vbeta and 13 Jbeta primers. Sequencing used immunoSEQ multiplex PCR; TCRdb keeps in-frame clones, though not all of them. The profile covers roughly 160,000 clones, with approximately 88% appearing a single time and 0.95% to 1.3% taken by the ten largest. Germline V gene sequence: CDR1 LGHNA, CDR2 YNFKEQ. The CDR3 is 14 residues long. V lost 5 bases, J lost 2 bases, and 3 bases stayed unmatched. Sequences were obtained from PBMCs. The V gene is TRBV4-2, the J gene TRBJ1-2, with 9 positions matching TRBD1. The origin of this receptor is a man younger than 45 in good health and CMV-seronegative. CDR3 sequence (DNA): TGTGCCAGCAGCGAAGGGACAGGGAACTATGGCTACACCTTC. Translated: CASSEGTGNYGYTF.